The T cell receptor beta chain under discussion was sequenced for a study of cytomegalovirus exposure and HLA in healthy donors. Primers: 60 Vbeta forward and 13 Jbeta reverse. Measured with immunoSEQ multiplex PCR; TCRdb has only the in-frame clones, and not every one. The table has about 110,000 clones, roughly 70% seen once. Study results and limitations: Most observed TCR sequences were rare, whereas some public TCRs were detected in many donors. Associated with HLA alleles at 0.05 false discovery rate in a later analysis were fewer than 20,000 TCR beta sequences.

Donors had nominal health at sampling but likely had unrecorded immune exposures. Remarks on this clone: Its antigen remains unidentified.

The CDR3 loop spans 16 amino acids. Sequencing was done on a sample of PBMCs. This sequence joins TRBV21-1 and TRBJ1-5. TRBV21-1 represents a pseudogene. This receptor was identified in a young man in good health and CMV-seropositive. CDR3 DNA: TGTGCCAGCAGCCCTGGGGAGGACCTTAGCAATCAGCCCCAGCATTTT. This translates into CASSPGEDLSNQPQHF.